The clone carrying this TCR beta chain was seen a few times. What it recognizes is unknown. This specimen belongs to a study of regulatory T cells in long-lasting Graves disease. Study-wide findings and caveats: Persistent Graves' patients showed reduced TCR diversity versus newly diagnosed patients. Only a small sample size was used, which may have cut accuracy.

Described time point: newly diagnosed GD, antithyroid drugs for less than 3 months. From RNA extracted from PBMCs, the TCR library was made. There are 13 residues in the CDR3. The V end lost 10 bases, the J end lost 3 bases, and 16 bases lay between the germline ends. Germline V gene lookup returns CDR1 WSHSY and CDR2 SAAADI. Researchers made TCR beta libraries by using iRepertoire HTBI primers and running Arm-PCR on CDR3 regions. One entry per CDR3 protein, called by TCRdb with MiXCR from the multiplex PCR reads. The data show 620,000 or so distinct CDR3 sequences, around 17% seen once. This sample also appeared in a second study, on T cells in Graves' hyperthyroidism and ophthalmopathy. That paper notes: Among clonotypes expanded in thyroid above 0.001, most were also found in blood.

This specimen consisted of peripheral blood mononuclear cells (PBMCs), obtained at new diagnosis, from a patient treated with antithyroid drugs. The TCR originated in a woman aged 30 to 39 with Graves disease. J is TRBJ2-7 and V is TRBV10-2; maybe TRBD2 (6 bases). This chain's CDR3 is CATQRLGNYEQYF. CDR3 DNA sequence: TGCGCCACCCAGCGACTAGGCAACTACGAGCAGTACTTC.